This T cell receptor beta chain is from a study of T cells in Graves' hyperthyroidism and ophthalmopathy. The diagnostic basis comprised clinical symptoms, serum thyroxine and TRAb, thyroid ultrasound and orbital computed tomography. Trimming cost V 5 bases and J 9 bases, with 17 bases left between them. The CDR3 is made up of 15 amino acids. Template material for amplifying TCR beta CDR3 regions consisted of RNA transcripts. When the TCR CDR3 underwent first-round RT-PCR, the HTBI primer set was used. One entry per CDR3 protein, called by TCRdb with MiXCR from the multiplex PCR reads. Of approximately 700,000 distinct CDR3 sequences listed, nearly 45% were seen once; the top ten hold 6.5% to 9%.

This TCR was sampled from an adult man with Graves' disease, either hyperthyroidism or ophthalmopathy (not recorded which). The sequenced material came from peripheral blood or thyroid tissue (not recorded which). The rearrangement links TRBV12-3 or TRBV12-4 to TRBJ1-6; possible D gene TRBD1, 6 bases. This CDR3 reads CASSGGGAQGSPLHF. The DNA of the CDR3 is TGTGCCAGCAGTGGCGGGGGGGCTCAAGGTTCACCCCTCCACTTT.